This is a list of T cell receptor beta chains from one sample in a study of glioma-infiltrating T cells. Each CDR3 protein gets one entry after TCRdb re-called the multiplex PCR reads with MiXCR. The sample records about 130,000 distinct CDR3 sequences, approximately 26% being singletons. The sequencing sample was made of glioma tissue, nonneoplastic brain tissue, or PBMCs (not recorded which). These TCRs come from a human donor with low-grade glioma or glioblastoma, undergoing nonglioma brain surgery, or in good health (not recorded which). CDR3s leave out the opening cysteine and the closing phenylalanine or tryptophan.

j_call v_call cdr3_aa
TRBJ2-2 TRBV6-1 ASRQGRVETGELF
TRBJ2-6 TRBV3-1 ASSQVTGANVLT
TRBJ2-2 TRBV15 ATSRLSGGAIGELF
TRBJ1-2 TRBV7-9 ASSFTNYGYT
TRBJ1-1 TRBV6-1 ASSWWGGRNTEAF
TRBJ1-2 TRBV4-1 ASSQELTNLEPGQGSGYT
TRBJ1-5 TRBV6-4 ASRSRKISNQPQH
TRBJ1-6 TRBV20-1 SARDRLNYNSPLH
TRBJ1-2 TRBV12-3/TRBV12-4 ASSSQGVYGYT
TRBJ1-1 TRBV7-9 ASSFAFTNTEAF
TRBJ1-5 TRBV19 ASRETLSSQPQH
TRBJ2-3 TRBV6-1 ASSPNRDRGTDTQY
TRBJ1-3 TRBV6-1 ASASRGLRNTIY
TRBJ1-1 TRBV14 ASSQDRAGPNTEAF
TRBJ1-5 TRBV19 AHRAGHNQPQH
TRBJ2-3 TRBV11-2 ASSLVMGTDTQY
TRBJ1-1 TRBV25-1 ASSGPGTGTEAF
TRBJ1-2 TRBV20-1 SAKQQGTSRGYT
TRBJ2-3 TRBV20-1 SDKGDRRSDTQY
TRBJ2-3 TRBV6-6 ASSYRKIRVPMDTQY
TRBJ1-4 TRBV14 ASSQDAATNEKLF
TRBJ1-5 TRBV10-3 AISDSDPGQPQH
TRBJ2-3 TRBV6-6 ASSYSRERGITDTQC
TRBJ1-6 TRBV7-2 ASSLARDRNSPLH